The clone carrying this T cell receptor (beta chain) was picked up one time. This sample was included in a study of blood T cell repertoires in COVID-19. Clones were read by immunoSEQ multiplex PCR, and TCRdb kept only the in-frame ones, dropping some. The data contain a few hundred thousand clones, more than 65% of them singletons. This receptor was taken from a young woman with acute or convalescent COVID-19. The sample comprised peripheral blood.

CDR3 loop: CASSWGGWIDGYTF. The CDR3 DNA reads TGTGCCAGCAGCTGGGGAGGGTGGATAGATGGCTACACCTTC. This chain links TRBV11-2 with TRBJ1-2; D is uncertain. CDR1 is SGHAT and CDR2 is FQNNGV in the germline V gene. V was shortened by 4 bases and J by 6 bases, with 15 bases between the two germline ends. The CDR3 runs 14 residues.